The present T cell receptor (beta chain) was sequenced within a study of T cells of healthy individuals. The length of the CDR3 is 13 residues. Trimming cost V 10 bases and J 2 bases, with 15 bases left between them. Per the germline V gene, CDR1 is SGHTA and CDR2 is FQGNSA. TCRdb reprocessed the 5' RACE reads with MiXCR, giving one entry per CDR3 protein. This table has 75,000 to 95,000 distinct CDR3 sequences, 4% to 5.5% appearing once. This clonotype has at least ten counts. The V call is TRBV7-2, the J call TRBJ2-7; perhaps TRBD2 as D (7 bases). This sequence was found in a female donor in good health. Here the CDR3 reads CATGGGGAYEQYF. The CDR3 DNA is TGTGCCACCGGCGGGGGCGGAGCCTACGAGCAGTACTTC. The whole variable domain, remainder taken from reference TRBV7-2 and TRBJ2-7, is GAGVSQSPSNKVTEKGKDVELRCDPISGHTALYWYRQSLGQGLEFLIYFQGNSAPDKSGLPSDRFSAERTGGSVSTLTIQRTQQEDSAVYLCATGGGGAYEQYFGPGTRLTVT.